The rows below give T cell receptor beta chains drawn from one sample of a study of T-cell memory formation after mild COVID-19. TCRdb called the 5' RACE reads again in MiXCR, with one record for every CDR3 protein. Among tens of thousands of distinct CDR3 sequences, approximately 9% were seen once, and the ten largest hold about 11%. The sequencing input was PBMCs or a T cell subset sorted from them (not recorded which). All receptors come from an adult woman who had mild COVID-19 (a few samples of this study predate the infection). Cell type and time point are not known. Each CDR3 is given with its conserved first and last residue. Fields, in order: V gene, CDR3 protein.

TRBV20-1	CSASGPTSGSSYEQYF
TRBV12-3/TRBV12-4	CASSLTDGYGYTF
TRBV20-1	CSATPLRGGAPGQYF
TRBV20-1	CSASQGARGYTEAFF
TRBV12-3/TRBV12-4	CASSFEGTDTQYF
TRBV15	CATSKDGATGELFF
TRBV20-1	CSARSLGPHGYTF
TRBV6-1	CASSEETGGYNEQFF
TRBV6-1	CASLLETQYF
TRBV19	CASSSPSGRANEQFF
TRBV14	CASRKTADNNNEQFF
TRBV24-1	CATSEGPDTGELFF
TRBV18	CASSPTDQTRDTQYF
TRBV4-2	CASSQALNPNGDAFF
TRBV20-1	CSARSDRASTEAFF
TRBV25-1	CASSVGDSGANVLTF
TRBV5-5	CASSSGLVQETQYF
TRBV19	CASRAGQVNTEAFF